Listed below are T cell receptor beta chains from one sample, sequenced in a study of molecular identifiers for immune sequencing clone quantification. TCRdb analysed the PCR reads with MiXCR anew, one entry per CDR3 protein. Here the sample spans more than 85,000 distinct CDR3 sequences, 35% to 40% being singletons. Sample: naive CD8+ T cells from blood, with Jurkat cell RNA spiked in. The receptors come from a human donor in good health. Some libraries in this study had Jurkat cell RNA spiked in. Both conserved end residues are part of each CDR3. The D gene is left open where the match is weak. Only part of the rows carry a size: once, few, many, or a class if the clone is expanded.

j_gene	v_gene	abundance	d_gene	CDR3nt	CDR3aa
TRBJ2-6	TRBV5-1	.	.	TGCGCCAGCAGCTTGTGGACACCAGGCTCTGGGGCCAACGTCCTGACTTTC	CASSLWTPGSGANVLTF
TRBJ1-5	TRBV7-2	.	.	TGTGCCAGCAGCATAGGAGTCACAAACAATCAGCCCCAGCATTTT	CASSIGVTNNQPQHF
TRBJ2-3	TRBV7-6	many	TRBD1	TGTGCCAGCGGGCAGGGGGAAGATACGCAGTATTTT	CASGQGEDTQYF
TRBJ2-3	TRBV19	few	TRBD2	TGTGCCAGTAGTATAGAGGGAAGCGGGAGTCTCACAGATACGCAGTATTTT	CASSIEGSGSLTDTQYF
TRBJ2-7	TRBV11-2	few	.	TGTGCCAGCAGCTCCGAGTCGGGGATCGCCTCCTACGAGCAGTACTTC	CASSSESGIASYEQYF
TRBJ2-5	TRBV27	many	TRBD2	TGTGCCAGCAGAACGGGACTACCTGGAGAGACCCAGTACTTC	CASRTGLPGETQYF
TRBJ2-1	TRBV4-1	.	.	TGCGCCAGCAGCCACATCTCCTACAATGAGCAGTTCTTC	CASSHISYNEQFF
TRBJ2-7	TRBV10-3	few	TRBD2	TGTGCCATCAGTGACCTGAATGGGGGGGTATGGAGGTACGAGCAGTACTTC	CAISDLNGGVWRYEQYF
TRBJ1-3	TRBV15	few	.	TGTGCCACCAGCAGAGTCCCGGATAGCTCTGGAAACACCATATATTTT	CATSRVPDSSGNTIYF
TRBJ2-7	TRBV4-3	few	.	TGCGCCAGCAGCCAAGAAGGGTGGGGATCCTACGAGCAGTACTTC	CASSQEGWGSYEQYF
TRBJ2-3	TRBV20-1	many	.	TGCAGTGCCCCCGCCGCCGGGGAGTGGTCCTTCACAGATACGCAGTATTTT	CSAPAAGEWSFTDTQYF
TRBJ2-1	TRBV27	once	.	TGTGCCAGCACGTCCGGGGAGGACCCCTACAATGAGCAGTTCTTC	CASTSGEDPYNEQFF
TRBJ2-2	TRBV2	few	.	TGTGCCAGTTGGGACACTCAAAACACCGGGGAGCTGTTTTTT	CASWDTQNTGELFF
TRBJ2-2	TRBV7-2	.	.	TGTGCCAGCAGCTTAGTAAAGTGGGAGACGAACACCGGGGAGCTGTTTTTT	CASSLVKWETNTGELFF
TRBJ2-7	TRBV9	.	.	TGTGCCAGCTGCGTCGCGGCAAGCTCCTACGAGCAGTACTTC	CASCVAASSYEQYF
TRBJ1-4	TRBV6-5	.	.	TGTGCCAGCAGTTACTCTCAGGGGCAGCGGGAAAAACCGTTTTTT	CASSYSQGQREKPFF
TRBJ2-3	TRBV9	.	.	TGTGCCAGCAGCCCCCGGGATCGGAGGAGCGCAGATACGCAGTATTTT	CASSPRDRRSADTQYF
TRBJ2-3	TRBV7-6	few	TRBD1	TGTGCCAGCAGCTTAATTGACTCACCGGGACAGGGGGCCCACGAGGCAGATACGCAGTATTTT	CASSLIDSPGQGAHEADTQYF
TRBJ2-7	TRBV11-2	few	TRBD2	TGTGCCAGCAGCTTAGGATCTGGACTAGCGGTACTAAGGCAGTACTTC	CASSLGSGLAVLRQYF
TRBJ2-5	TRBV14	many	.	TGTGCCAGCAGCCTGTTCAGCCAAGAGACCCAGTACTTC	CASSLFSQETQYF
TRBJ2-5	TRBV28	.	.	TGTGCCAGCAGATTAAGCCGGGAGTACCAAGAGCCCCAGTACTTC	CASRLSREYQEPQYF
TRBJ1-1	TRBV6-2/TRBV6-3	.	.	TGTGCCAGCACCCCCCCGGACACTAACACAGAAGCTTTCTTT	CASTPPDTNTEAFF
TRBJ2-4	TRBV2	few	TRBD1	TGTGCCAGCATGGGGACAGGGAAAAACATTCAGTACTTC	CASMGTGKNIQYF
TRBJ2-1	TRBV27	.	.	TGTGCCAGCAGCGGACTTTACCTCTACAATGAGCAGTTCTTC	CASSGLYLYNEQFF
TRBJ2-3	TRBV6-2/TRBV6-3	few	TRBD2	TGTGCCAGCAGTGATTGGACTAGCGCACCAGAGGATACGCAGTATTTT	CASSDWTSAPEDTQYF
TRBJ1-3	TRBV5-4	many	.	TGTGCCAGCAGCTTGTACGGCTCTGGAAACACCATATATTTT	CASSLYGSGNTIYF
TRBJ1-1	TRBV2	.	.	TGTGCCAGCAGTGTCGGGGGCGCTGAAGCTTTCTTT	CASSVGGAEAFF
TRBJ2-3	TRBV7-9	few	.	TGTGCCAGCAGCTTAGCGCCAGGGACAGATACGCAGTATTTT	CASSLAPGTDTQYF
TRBJ2-7	TRBV5-5	.	.	TGTGCCAGCAGTATGACGGGACTTGAGCAGTACTTC	CASSMTGLEQYF
TRBJ2-7	TRBV5-6	many	.	TGTGCCAGCAGCTTGGCGGACAGTCCCCAGTACTTC	CASSLADSPQYF
TRBJ2-1	TRBV5-5	.	.	TGTGCCAGCAGCTTGCACGCCTCCTACAATGAGCAGTTCTTC	CASSLHASYNEQFF
TRBJ2-3	TRBV4-2	.	TRBD2	TGTGCCAGCAGCCAAGAATTCCTTGGACTAGCGATCACAGATACGCAGTATTTT	CASSQEFLGLAITDTQYF
TRBJ2-3	TRBV7-9	few	.	TGTGCCAGCTACGAAAAGTCTAGCACAGATACGCAGTATTTT	CASYEKSSTDTQYF
TRBJ2-6	TRBV5-6	many	.	TGTGCCAGCAGCTTTACCGGGGCCAACGTCCTGACTTTC	CASSFTGANVLTF
TRBJ2-1	TRBV6-6	few	TRBD2	TGTGCCAGCAGTCTTTCACTAGCGGGAGGAACTTACAATGAGCAGTTCTTC	CASSLSLAGGTYNEQFF
TRBJ2-1	TRBV20-1	.	.	TGCAGTGCATACCTCGGAGTGAGCTCCTACAATGAGCAGTTCTTC	CSAYLGVSSYNEQFF
TRBJ2-1	TRBV6-5	.	.	TGTGCCAGCGAGAACGGCGATGAGCAGTTCTTC	CASENGDEQFF
TRBJ1-2	TRBV4-3	.	.	TGCGCCAGCAGCCAAGATGGGCCAACAAGCTATGGCTACACCTTC	CASSQDGPTSYGYTF
TRBJ2-6	TRBV7-2	many	TRBD2	TGTGCCAGCAGCTTGGAGCGGGAGGTGACGGGGGCCAACGTCCTGACTTTC	CASSLEREVTGANVLTF
TRBJ1-5	TRBV7-2	many	.	TGTGCCAGCAGCTTACTTGGAGGGACCTGGCCCCAGCATTTT	CASSLLGGTWPQHF
TRBJ1-1	TRBV28	.	.	TGTGCCAGCAGTTCGACAGGAGCACCGAACACTGAAGCTTTCTTT	CASSSTGAPNTEAFF
TRBJ1-2	TRBV10-3	.	.	TGTGCCATCAGTGCGTCCGGGACTTCATACTATGGCTACTCCTTC	CAISASGTSYYGYSF
TRBJ2-4	TRBV9	many	TRBD2	TGTGCCAGCAGCGAAGGGACTAGCGGAAGGCAAAACATTCAGTACTTC	CASSEGTSGRQNIQYF
TRBJ1-1	TRBV13	many	TRBD1	TGTGCCAGCAGCCCTGGGACAGGAGAAGCTTTCTTT	CASSPGTGEAFF
TRBJ2-5	TRBV7-6	many	.	TGTGCCAGCAGCTTAGACTACCCACAAGAGACCCAGTACTTC	CASSLDYPQETQYF
TRBJ2-1	TRBV5-1	once	TRBD1	TGCGCCAGCAGCTTGCGGACAGGGCTGGACAATGAGCAGTTCTTC	CASSLRTGLDNEQFF
TRBJ2-1	TRBV9	few	TRBD1	TGTGCCAGCAGCGTTTATCCGGGACAGGGCACCAATGAGCAGTTCTTC	CASSVYPGQGTNEQFF